One and the same sample provided the 10 T cell receptor beta chains below, sequenced in a study of TIL therapy for anti-PD-1-resistant metastatic lung cancer. The libraries were made with immunoSEQ v3. TCRdb's table, derived via immunoSEQ multiplex PCR, lists solely in-frame clones and lacks some. The sample lists approximately 24,000 clones, around 70% occurring once. Time point reported: pre-treatment sample, taken before nivolumab and TIL therapy. The tumor samples were excised metastases, mostly pleural nodules or supraclavicular lymph nodes. The source was tumor tissue, collected at baseline. The receptor set was obtained from a person aged 25-80 years with non-small cell lung cancer.

The chain joins TRBV7-2 to TRBJ2-2; D unresolved. The V gene lost 1 base and the J gene lost 3 bases, with 6 bases spanning the gap. The CDR3 covers 14 residues. Germline CDR1 reads SGHTA; CDR2 reads FQGNSA. The CDR3 sequence is CASSLGQHTGELFF. The CDR3 DNA reads as TGTGCCAGCAGCTTAGGGCAACACACCGGGGAGCTGTTTTTT.

The genes are TRBV7-2 and TRBJ2-5; perhaps D is TRBD1 or TRBD2 (5 bases each). The CDR3 runs 14 residues. V lost 1 base to trimming and J lost 5 bases, with 11 bases between them. Germline V lookup: CDR1 SGHTA, CDR2 FQGNSA. CDR3 DNA: TGTGCCAGCAGCTTAGTGGGGGTTATGGAGACCCAGTACTTC. Translated, it gives CASSLVGVMETQYF.

V gene TRBV7-4 combines with J gene TRBJ2-7; D is unresolved. The CDR3 has 14 residues. The V end lost 1 base, the J end lost 0 bases, and 7 bases lay between the germline ends. Germline CDR1 is SGHVT and CDR2 is SQSDAQ. The DNA for the CDR3 is TGTGCCAGCAGCTTAGTGGCGGTCTCCTACGAGCAGTACTTC. It encodes CASSLVAVSYEQYF.

This clone was recorded once. CDR3 in amino acids: CASSLWGLAGGATDTQYF. In DNA, the CDR3 is TGTGCCAGCAGCTTGTGGGGACTAGCGGGGGGCGCCACAGATACGCAGTATTTT. The gene calls are TRBV13 and TRBJ2-3; 15 nucleotides agree with TRBD2. This CDR3 comprises 18 residues. The germline gives CDR1 PRHDT, CDR2 FYEKMQ (reference sequence). After removal of 3 bases from V and 2 bases from J, the junction contained 6 bases not matched to a gene.

In this sample, this clone turned up a few times. The chain recombines TRBV5-1 with TRBJ1-1, with a weak D call TRBD1 (6 bases). The CDR3 length is 14 residues. CDR1 and CDR2 (germline): SGHRS, YFSETQ. Trimming removed 2 bases from V and 1 base from J, with 9 bases in between. The chain's CDR3 is CASSFSTGNTEAFF. In DNA form, the CDR3 reads TGCGCCAGCAGCTTCTCGACAGGGAACACTGAAGCTTTCTTT.

The chain recombines TRBV29-1 with TRBJ2-3; D could derive from TRBD1 or TRBD2 (6 bases each). CDR1 is SQVTM and CDR2 is ANQGSEA in the germline V gene. Trimming removed 3 bases from V and 2 bases from J, with 18 bases in between. The length of the CDR3 is 16 residues. The CDR3 DNA reads TGCAGCGTTGATACCCTAATAGGGGGGACCACAGATACGCAGTATTTT. It translates to CSVDTLIGGTTDTQYF.

This chain uses TRBV27 with TRBJ1-2; maybe TRBD1 (5 bases). With 3 bases removed from V and 7 bases from J, the gap between germline ends came to 21 bases. CDR1 and CDR2 from the germline V gene are MNHEY and SMNVEV (reference sequence). The CDR3 extends over 16 amino acids. Here the CDR3 reads CASSLGGGRDSGGYTF. As DNA, the CDR3 is TGTGCCAGCAGTTTGGGGGGAGGCAGAGATTCCGGTGGCTACACCTTC.

The chain carries TRBV29-1 and TRBJ2-3; no definite D call. The CDR3 covers 11 residues. The V gene's germline CDR1 is SQVTM and CDR2 ANQGSEA. V was clipped by 8 bases and J by 3 bases, with 9 bases between them. CDR3 nucleotides: TGCAGCACCATGACGACAGATACGCAGTATTTT. Protein product: CSTMTTDTQYF.

The chain uses TRBV7-3 and TRBJ2-5; 9 bases are a match to TRBD1. The junction had 13 bases not matched to a gene; V was cut back by 6 bases and J by 5 bases. Germline V gene lookup returns CDR1 SGHTA and CDR2 FQGTGA. This CDR3 is built from 16 residues. DNA of the CDR3: TGTGCCAGCAGTCCAGTGGCGGGACAGGGTTTGGAGACCCAGTACTTC. Translating it yields CASSPVAGQGLETQYF.

The rearrangement uses TRBV30 and TRBJ1-5; D gene unclear. The CDR3 consists of 15 residues. CDR1 is GTSNPN and CDR2 is SVGIG in the germline V gene (reference sequence). V shed 2 bases and J shed 1 base, with 12 bases lying between them. The CDR3 region is CAWSMGGWSNQPQHF. In DNA, the CDR3 is TGTGCCTGGAGTATGGGTGGTTGGAGCAATCAGCCCCAGCATTTT.